The 4 T cell receptor beta chains presented below share a single source sample, sequenced in a study of blood T cell repertoires in COVID-19 (dated by TCRdb to 2018 to 2021). Library prep was done by the immunoSEQ multiplex PCR assay. Sourced from immuneACCESS, this table was stored by TCRdb with only in-frame sequences that have V and J called. A share of the clones is absent; for the studies checked, an unresolved V gene accounts for under half, and the remainder has no known explanation. Here the sample has around 170,000 clones; approximately 79% occur a single time. The biggest ten clones account for under 3.5% of the sample. Sequenced sample: peripheral blood. These receptors were collected from a woman of 80 years or more with acute or convalescent COVID-19.

The rearrangement joins TRBV7-6 to TRBJ1-5; 11 nucleotides line up with TRBD1. CDR3 length: 15 residues. Germline-derived CDR1 and CDR2 are SGHVS and FNYEAQ. Trimming cost V 0 bases and J 5 bases; bases outside gene matches: 0. CDR3 DNA sequence: TGTGCCAGCAGCTTAGCGGACAGGGGGCATCAGCCCCAGCATTTT. Translating it yields CASSLADRGHQPQHF.

V gene TRBV18 combines with J gene TRBJ2-7; 7 bases align to TRBD2. This CDR3 has 16 residues. V trimming: 3 bases; J trimming: 7 bases; junction bases outside the gene matches: 15. CDR1 is KGHSH and CDR2 is LQKENI in the germline V gene. CDR3 bases: TGTGCCAGCTCACCGAGCCTAGCGGTTGGGGTCGGGGAGCAGTACTTC. This codes for CASSPSLAVGVGEQYF.

The chain joins TRBV12-3 or TRBV12-4 to TRBJ1-5; maybe TRBD1 (6 bases). The ends were cut back, 7 bases at V and 3 bases at J, with 10 bases in the middle. The CDR3 is 13 residues long. CDR3 sequence reads: CASMGQANQPQHF. The CDR3 bases are TGTGCCAGCATGGGACAAGCCAATCAGCCCCAGCATTTT.

The chain uses TRBV27 and TRBJ1-2, with D possibly TRBD1 on 6 matching bases. This CDR3 region has 15 residues. The V and J ends lost 6 bases and 2 bases respectively, with 16 bases between them. CDR1 is MNHEY, CDR2 SMNVEV, per germline (reference sequence). CDR3 sequence (DNA): TGTGCCAGCAGAAGAATGACAGGAGGCAACTATGGCTACACCTTC. This sequence encodes CASRRMTGGNYGYTF.